The 29 T cell receptor beta chains in this list originate from one sample, sequenced in a study of cytomegalovirus exposure and HLA in healthy donors. 13 Jbeta primers and 60 Vbeta primers were used for the PCR. Generated by immunoSEQ multiplex PCR, the TCRdb table keeps only in-frame clones and is missing some. The data show fewer than 150,000 clones, with 67% seen just once and about 8.3% held by the top ten. Sample: PBMCs. The receptors stem from a man aged 18-30 years in good health and CMV-seropositive.

V is TRBV28 and J is TRBJ1-2; D unresolved. CDR3 size: 12 residues. Germline assignment: CDR1 MDHEN and CDR2 SYDVKM. Trimming removed 6 bases from V and 2 bases from J, with 7 bases in between. The CDR3, as DNA: TGTGCCAGCAGCGAGGTGAACTATGGCTACACCTTC. As protein: CASSEVNYGYTF.

There are a few counts of this clone. The gene calls are TRBV29-1 and TRBJ2-2, with 9 bases identical to TRBD1. V gave up 6 bases and J gave up 4 bases; unmatched junction bases: 9. Per germline, CDR1 SQVTM and CDR2 ANQGSEA. The CDR3 totals 15 residues. The CDR3 DNA sequence: TGCAGCGTCGGGTCCGGGACAGGGTTCACCGGGGAGCTGTTTTTT. Its translation: CSVGSGTGFTGELFF.

The rearrangement uses TRBV29-1 and TRBJ2-3, with 8 bases identical to TRBD2. Germline trimming cut 4 bases from V and 3 bases from J; bases unmatched to any gene: 6. This CDR3 has 14 amino acids. Germline loops: CDR1 SQVTM, CDR2 ANQGSEA. CDR3 in amino acids: CSVGVTSATDTQYF. The CDR3 DNA follows: TGCAGCGTTGGCGTGACTAGCGCGACAGATACGCAGTATTTT.

V and J are TRBV7-2 and TRBJ1-4; D is uncertain. The CDR3 is 12 amino acids. Germline CDR1 is SGHTA and CDR2 is FQGNSA. Trimming stripped 5 bases from V and 10 bases from J, with 11 bases between. CDR3 DNA: TGTGCCAGCAGCCCACCGATCGGAAAACTGTTTTTT. Encoded protein: CASSPPIGKLFF.

The chain is built from TRBV5-5 and TRBJ2-5; 10 bases align to TRBD2. The CDR3 runs to 15 residues. The J segment lost 5 bases and the V segment lost 0 bases, leaving 4 bases of the junction unmatched. CDR1 SGHKS and CDR2 YYEKEE come from the germline V gene (reference sequence). CDR3 loop: CASSLVEGLAETQYF. The CDR3 DNA follows: TGTGCCAGCAGCTTGGTTGAGGGACTAGCGGAGACCCAGTACTTC. The entire variable domain, with the rest obtained from reference TRBV5-5 and TRBJ2-5, is as follows: DAGVTQSPTHLIKTRGQQVTLRCSPISGHKSVSWYQQVLGQGPQFIFQYYEKEERGRGNFPDRFSARQFPNYSSELNVNALLLGDSALYLCASSLVEGLAETQYFGPGTRLLVL.

This clone showed up just a few times. The chain links TRBV4-1 to TRBJ2-7; 8 bases line up with TRBD1. Germline CDR1 reads MGHRA; CDR2 reads YSYEKL. The CDR3 spans 15 residues. V gave up 2 bases and J gave up 0 bases; unmatched junction bases: 3. The CDR3 spells CASSQTTGVSYEQYF. CDR3 sequence (DNA): TGCGCCAGCAGCCAAACGACAGGGGTCTCCTACGAGCAGTACTTC.

This chain links TRBV14 with TRBJ2-3; possible D gene TRBD2, 6 bases. Between the trimmed V and J ends, which lost 2 bases and 0 bases, there was a span of 15 bases. This CDR3 is 17 amino acids long. Germline CDR1 and CDR2: SGHDN and FVKESK. CDR3 coding DNA: TGTGCCAGCAGCCAACACCGGGGGACGACTAGCACAGATACGCAGTATTTT. It specifies CASSQHRGTTSTDTQYF. The full variable domain, completed using reference TRBV14 and TRBJ2-3, is EAGVTQFPSHSVIEKGQTVTLRCDPISGHDNLYWYRRVMGKEIKFLLHFVKESKQDESGMPNNRFLAERTGGTYSTLKVQPAELEDSGVYFCASSQHRGTTSTDTQYFGPGTRLTVL.

In DNA, the CDR3 is TGTGCCAGCAGTGCTCTACAGGGCTACGAGCAGTACTTC. Protein: CASSALQGYEQYF. The chain links TRBV6-1 to TRBJ2-7; D possibly corresponds to TRBD1 (6 bases). In germline, CDR1 is MNHNS, CDR2 SASEGT. The CDR3 is 13 residues long. Trimming took off 4 bases at V and 3 bases at J, with 10 bases between the two ends.

This clone was recorded a few times. This chain connects TRBV5-1 to TRBJ2-3, with 8 bases matching TRBD2. Germline trimming cut 4 bases from V and 1 base from J; bases unmatched to any gene: 8. This CDR3 spans 16 amino acids. From germline, CDR1 is SGHRS and CDR2 YFSETQ. The CDR3 DNA sequence: TGCGCCAGCAGCCCGGCTGCGGGGGGCCGCACAGATACGCAGTATTTT. This sequence encodes CASSPAAGGRTDTQYF.

This clone was counted only a few times. The rearrangement uses TRBV28 and TRBJ1-2, with 7 bases fitting TRBD1. Germline loops: CDR1 MDHEN, CDR2 SYDVKM. The CDR3 is 13 residues long. J gave up 5 bases and V 5 bases, and 5 bases lay outside the gene matches. The CDR3 region has the DNA TGTGCCAGCAGTCTCGGGACAGATTATGGCTACACCTTC. Residues: CASSLGTDYGYTF.

This clone was detected a few times. The sample carries other DNA sequences with the same CDR3. The CDR3 spells CASLRGPGANVLTF. Written as DNA, the CDR3 is TGTGCCAGCCTCAGGGGGCCTGGGGCCAACGTCCTGACTTTC. The genes are TRBV6-5 and TRBJ2-6, with 8 bases identical to TRBD1. The CDR3 runs 14 residues. The junction had 2 bases not matched to a gene; V was cut back by 8 bases and J by 2 bases. Germline CDR1 MNHEY, CDR2 SVGAGI.

CDR3 sequence: CASSLGPEGEGYTF. DNA for the CDR3: TGCGCCAGCAGCTTGGGCCCTGAGGGGGAAGGCTACACCTTC. The V and J genes are TRBV5-1 and TRBJ1-2, with a tentative D call TRBD1 (6 bases). V gave up 0 bases and J gave up 8 bases, with 14 bases separating them. Germline values: CDR1 SGHRS, CDR2 YFSETQ. CDR3 size: 14 residues. The entire variable domain, with the rest obtained from reference TRBV5-1 and TRBJ1-2, is as follows: KAGVTQTPRYLIKTRGQQVTLSCSPISGHRSVSWYQQTPGQGLQFLFEYFSETQRNKGNFPGRFSGRQFSNSRSEMNVSTLELGDSALYLCASSLGPEGEGYTFGSGTRLTVV.

In its sample, this clone was seen once. This rearrangement joins TRBV30 to TRBJ2-1; D perhaps matches TRBD2 (6 bases). Germline-derived CDR1 and CDR2 are GTSNPN and SVGIG (reference sequence). CDR3 length: 16 amino acids. V was shortened by 1 base and J by 4 bases, with 17 bases between the two germline ends. As DNA, the CDR3 is TGTGCCTGGAGTGGTTCTCGCGGGGAACCTTACAATGAGCAGTTCTTC. This gives the protein CAWSGSRGEPYNEQFF.

The V and J genes are TRBV5-1 and TRBJ2-7; TRBD1 aligns across 12 bases. The CDR3 contains 14 residues. V lost 3 bases to trimming and J lost 7 bases; unmatched junction nucleotides: 5. The germline V gene encodes CDR1 SGHRS and CDR2 YFSETQ. The CDR3 is CASSWGQGAQEQYF. The DNA for the CDR3 is TGCGCCAGCAGCTGGGGACAGGGGGCGCAAGAGCAGTACTTC.

This sequence joins TRBV18 and TRBJ1-2, with TRBD1 matching 7 bases. Germline CDR1 KGHSH, CDR2 LQKENI. This CDR3 contains 13 residues. With 4 bases clipped from V and 12 bases from J, the junction kept 11 bases outside the gene matches. Here the CDR3 reads CASSQGDSRKNTF. In nucleotides, the CDR3 is TGTGCCAGCTCACAGGGGGACAGCCGTAAAAACACCTTC.

The chain employs TRBV5-6 and TRBJ1-1; 12 nucleotides agree with TRBD1. CDR3 length equals 16 residues. The trim removed 4 bases at V and 11 bases at J, leaving 15 bases unmatched. Germline assignment: CDR1 SGHDT and CDR2 YYEEEE. The CDR3 nucleotides are TGTGCCAGCAGCAAGGGACAGGGGGCGAAAGCCTTTGGGGCTTTCTTT. Translation: CASSKGQGAKAFGAFF.

This chain uses TRBV5-6 with TRBJ1-1; the D is unclear. Germline lookup yields CDR1 SGHDT and CDR2 YYEEEE. Trimming removed 3 bases at V and 4 bases at J, with 13 bases between. This CDR3 region has 14 residues. The CDR3 bases are TGTGCCAGCAGCTGGACTCGGGGTTTCACTGAAGCTTTCTTT. Amino acid sequence: CASSWTRGFTEAFF.

This clone was picked up one time. V usage is TRBV11-2 and J usage is TRBJ1-5, with D tentatively TRBD1 (6 bases). Between the trimmed V and J ends, which lost 1 base and 3 bases, there was a span of 10 bases. The CDR3 covers 15 residues. Germline CDR1 SGHAT, CDR2 FQNNGV. DNA for the CDR3: TGTGCCAGCAGCTTAGGACAGGCCTTCAATCAGCCCCAGCATTTT. It yields the protein CASSLGQAFNQPQHF.

V and J are TRBV30 and TRBJ2-7; 10 bases map to TRBD1. The CDR3 runs 13 residues. V shed 1 base and J 7 bases; nucleotides not matched to a gene: 4. Germline V lookup: CDR1 GTSNPN, CDR2 SVGIG (reference sequence). CDR3 amino acids: CAWSGDRGREQYF. The CDR3 nucleotides read TGTGCCTGGAGTGGGGACAGGGGTAGAGAGCAGTACTTC. The complete variable domain, with remaining parts taken from reference TRBV30 and TRBJ2-7, reads SQTIHQWPATLVQPVGSPLSLECTVEGTSNPNLYWYRQAAGRGLQLLFYSVGIGQISSEVPQNLSASRPQDRQFILSSKKLLLSDSGFYLCAWSGDRGREQYFGPGTRLTVT.

The chain recombines TRBV5-1 with TRBJ1-1; TRBD1 agrees at 7 bases. V was clipped by 2 bases and J by 5 bases; unmatched bases: 3. CDR1 and CDR2 from the germline V gene are SGHRS and YFSETQ. This CDR3 is built from 13 residues. In DNA, the CDR3 is TGCGCCAGCAGCTTAGAGGGGGCTACTGAAGCTTTCTTT. Translated, it gives CASSLEGATEAFF.

This clone was counted between two and nine times. This chain links TRBV11-2 with TRBJ2-1, with 9 bases lining up with TRBD1. This CDR3 has 18 amino acids. Germline values: CDR1 SGHAT, CDR2 FQNNGV. Germline trimming cut 1 base from V and 7 bases from J; bases unmatched to any gene: 14. The CDR3 coding sequence is TGTGCCAGCAGCTTAGTGGGATACAGGGGGCAAAGACAAAATGAGCAGTTCTTC. This translates into CASSLVGYRGQRQNEQFF.

This clone was counted between two and nine times. The CDR3 DNA sequence: TGTGCCAGCAGGTTCGGGACAGGGTTTTATGAGCAGTTCTTC. Its protein is CASRFGTGFYEQFF. V and J are TRBV7-2 and TRBJ2-1; 9 bases align to TRBD1. V was clipped by 6 bases and J by 8 bases; unmatched bases: 8. The germline CDR1 and CDR2 sequences are SGHTA and FQGNSA. The CDR3 is 14 amino acids.

The chain has TRBV11-2 and TRBJ2-7; D is unresolved. Per the germline V gene, CDR1 is SGHAT and CDR2 is FQNNGV. V lost 2 bases and J 0 bases, leaving 11 bases between the germline ends. CDR3 length equals 15 residues. As DNA, the CDR3 is TGTGCCAGCAGCTTAATAAGTCAGATCTCCTACGAGCAGTACTTC. Amino acid sequence: CASSLISQISYEQYF. The full variable domain, rest sourced from reference TRBV11-2 and TRBJ2-7, is EAGVAQSPRYKIIEKRQSVAFWCNPISGHATLYWYQQILGQGPKLLIQFQNNGVVDDSQLPKDRFSAERLKGVDSTLKIQPAKLEDSAVYLCASSLISQISYEQYFGPGTRLTVT.

This clone showed up just a few times. V and J are TRBV10-1 and TRBJ2-1; 10 bases are shared with TRBD2. The germline V gene encodes CDR1 WNHNN and CDR2 SYGVQD (reference sequence). V lost 1 base, J lost 0 bases, and 9 bases stayed unmatched. The CDR3 sequence is 19 residues long. CDR3 coding DNA: TGCGCCAGCAGTGAGTTGGTAGCGGGGGGCCCAAGCTCCTACAATGAGCAGTTCTTC. Residues: CASSELVAGGPSSYNEQFF.

The gene calls are TRBV6-5 and TRBJ1-2; TRBD1 is a possible D gene (6 bases). Germline V gene sequence: CDR1 MNHEY, CDR2 SVGAGI. V gave up 6 bases and J gave up 4 bases, with 15 bases separating them. This CDR3 is built from 14 residues. This CDR3 is CASSIDGQSYGYTF. CDR3 sequence (DNA): TGTGCCAGCAGCATCGACGGACAGAGCTATGGCTACACCTTC.

With regard to this clone: A junction end diverges from the germline sequence, so it may reflect a read error. The sample has other DNA sequences that encode this CDR3 too. The genes are TRBV7-7 and TRBJ2-2, with 7 bases identical to TRBD1. This CDR3 spans 16 amino acids. CDR1 and CDR2 (germline): SSHAT, FNYEAQ (reference sequence). The CDR3 sequence: CASSLGQGIDTGELFF. In DNA, the CDR3 is TGTGCCAGCAGCTTAGGACAGGGCATTGACACCGGGGAGTTGTTTTTT.

V is TRBV19 and J is TRBJ2-3; 9 bases are a match to TRBD1. Germline values: CDR1 LNHDA, CDR2 SQIVND (reference sequence). Germline trimming cut 5 bases from V and 2 bases from J; bases unmatched to any gene: 8. The CDR3 extends over 16 amino acids. CDR3 DNA sequence: TGTGCCAGTAGTTCCCGGGACAGGGTCTTCACAGATACGCAGTATTTT. It is translated as CASSSRDRVFTDTQYF.

The chain has TRBV2 and TRBJ2-1; a possible D gene is TRBD2 (5 bases). The CDR3 spans 16 residues. Germline CDR1 and CDR2: SNHLY and FYNNEI. Trimming removed 1 base at V and 8 bases at J, with 18 bases between. Here the CDR3 DNA reads TGTGCCAGCAGTGAAGGTGGCCTAGCCCCCTGGGATGAGCAGTTCTTC. Translation gives CASSEGGLAPWDEQFF.

The genes are TRBV12-5 and TRBJ2-7, with 7 bases that match TRBD1. CDR3 length: 15 amino acids. Germline V gene data show CDR1 as LGHNT and CDR2 as FRNRAP. V lost 4 bases to trimming and J lost 2 bases; unmatched junction nucleotides: 8. CDR3 coding DNA: TGTGCTAGTGGTTCACCCCGGGACAGCACCTACGAGCAGTACTTC. Translated, it gives CASGSPRDSTYEQYF.